This T cell receptor beta chain was documented in a study of T cells in Graves' hyperthyroidism and ophthalmopathy (dated by TCRdb to between 2018 and 2020). About the full investigation: Peripheral blood samples were taken at initial diagnosis, before any treatment was given. After sampling, hyperthyroidism patients received methimazole starting at 30 mg daily, and ophthalmopathy patients received high-dose intravenous methylprednisolone. A discovery cohort of roughly 100 patients, roughly 43 with Graves' ophthalmopathy and about 58 with stable Graves' hyperthyroidism, was used to find distinguishing TCR V-J signatures. The paper describes TCR Vbeta CDR3 sequencing of 140 or so peripheral blood samples, made up of 43 ophthalmopathy patients, 70 to 75 hyperthyroidism patients and roughly 17 progressor patients. The study also compared thyroid tissue and blood T-cell repertoires from several Graves' hyperthyroidism patients. The roughly 100 discovery patients were divided at random into training and test sets in a 7:3 ratio. Whether ophthalmopathy could be predicted prospectively was tested in an independent validation cohort made up of fewer than 20 hyperthyroidism patients plus 17 patients who later progressed to ophthalmopathy.

Counted from cysteine to phenylalanine, this CDR3 has 13 amino acids. Of the read, only the CDR3 DNA is kept; its 39 bases are in frame from base 1. V is reduced by 7 bases and J by 8 bases, leaving a spacing of 20 bases between them. CDR1 DFQATT and CDR2 SNEGSKA are derived from the germline V gene (reference sequence). In the case of this clonotype: The antigen it recognizes is unknown. Base quality data are lacking; no much larger clone is found one base away.

A patient counted as having stable Graves' hyperthyroidism if no progression to ophthalmopathy occurred over 18 months of follow-up. Hyperthyroidism patients were newly diagnosed, had a disease duration of under 2 months, and were aged 18 to 65 years. The study excluded patients with uncontrolled infections, other autoimmune diseases, pregnancy or lactation. Diagnoses were based on clinical symptoms, serum thyroxine and TRAb, thyroid ultrasound and orbital computed tomography. Ficoll-Paque density gradient centrifugation was used to isolate PBMCs from around 9.1 ml of fresh peripheral blood. Total RNA was extracted using Trizol reagent, and RNA quality was assessed on an Agilent 2100 Bioanalyzer. The TCR beta CDR3 regions were amplified from RNA transcripts. For the first round of RT-PCR on the TCR CDR3, the HTBI primer set was used together with the Qiagen OneStep RT-PCR kit. Libraries were constructed in a second round of multiplex PCR, after which size selection and purification were carried out. Libraries were sequenced paired-end with 100 bp reads on an Illumina HiSeq2000. In the paper's pipeline: SOAPnuke was used to process the raw data, with reads discarded if the reads contained adapters or uncalled bases, had a mean Phred below 15, or lacked an exact constant-primer or identifier match. COPE v1.2.5 was used to merge high-quality paired reads, and clonotypes were defined as unique nucleotide sequences. MiTCR v1.1 was used to align the clonotypes against IMGT TRBV, TRBD and TRBJ reference segments. The analysis was restricted to V-J combinations with a frequency above 0.0001, which together covered 98% to 99.2% of the repertoires. A TCS score was defined as the ratio of F50 (clonal expansion) to E x V (chaos), with BLOSUM62-based TCRdist applied between CDR3 peptides within each V-J. Welch's t-statistics and random forest reduced several hundred V-J features to under 15, which were used in a naive Bayes classifier (R e1071). Through fastp at Q25 and MiXCR, TCRdb rebuilt clones from the public reads, retaining in-frame beta chains. Rows with one shared CDR3 protein collapse into an entry with the most common genes and DNA. These V and J calls are TCRdb output, not the study's own analysis. The sample records 500,000 to 750,000 distinct CDR3 sequences, around 14% of which are singletons. The top ten clonotypes cover approximately 7% of the sample.

What the study reported, not specific to this receptor: Most expanded thyroid clonotypes (frequency above 0.001) were also found in blood, which suggests that blood repertoires may mirror thyroid immune responses. In validation, the model predicted progression to ophthalmopathy a median of 6.5 months before onset, with over 60% sensitivity and roughly 79% specificity. Sample size was not statistically predetermined, and blinding of investigators to group allocation was not performed. A 13 V-J signature model separated ophthalmopathy from stable hyperthyroidism, with approximately 87% sensitivity and about 81% specificity in cross-validation and 80%/75% in testing.

The sequence joins TRBV20-1 to TRBJ1-2; the D gene remains uncertain. The clonotype was recovered from a woman in her twenties or thirties with Graves' hyperthyroidism. The sample taken for sequencing was blood. The CDR3 protein: CSVLRTEDGGYTF. The nucleotide sequence is TGCAGTGTTTTAAGGACTGAGGATGGAGGCTACACCTTC.